This T cell receptor beta chain comes out of a study of shared clonotypes between healthy human individuals. CD45RO-negative, CCR7-selected cells formed the naive CD8 fraction, which excluded terminally differentiated effector memory CD45RA+ cells. The germline gives CDR1 MDHEN, CDR2 SYDVKM. This CDR3 region has 14 residues. V gave up 6 bases and J gave up 6 bases, with 15 bases separating them. The assay was immunoSEQ multiplex PCR, and TCRdb's table has in-frame clones only and misses some. The table includes about 2.2 million clones, 93% detected once. The specimen was naive CD8+ T cells from PBMCs. The sequence came from a man between 18 and 29 years old in good health. Some clones in this sample may be carry-over from other donors' samples. The J gene is TRBJ2-1, the V gene TRBV28; D perhaps matches TRBD2 (5 bases). In DNA, the CDR3 is TGTGCCAGCAGCCCGTCCCGGACTTTCAATGAGCAGTTCTTC. Amino acid sequence: CASSPSRTFNEQFF.